The 28 T cell receptor beta chains below all came from one sample that was sequenced in a study of T-cell memory formation after mild COVID-19. TCRdb ran MiXCR on the 5' RACE reads and lists one entry per CDR3 protein. The table includes hundreds of thousands of distinct CDR3 sequences, 25% to 30% detected once. Sequenced material: PBMCs or a T cell subset sorted from them (not recorded which). The receptors here all came from an adult woman who had mild COVID-19 (a few samples of this study predate the infection). Cell type and time point are not known.

This clonotype has just a few counts. The genes are TRBV6-5 and TRBJ2-1; perhaps TRBD2 as D (5 bases). Trimming pared 2 bases from V and 13 bases from J, leaving 15 bases between. The CDR3 runs 13 residues. Germline V gene data show CDR1 as MNHEY and CDR2 as SVGAGI. The CDR3 nucleotides are TGTGCCAGCAGTTACGATCCGGGGAAGGTCCAGTTCTTC. It translates to CASSYDPGKVQFF.

This clonotype appeared a few times. This chain uses TRBV5-1 with TRBJ2-4; D is possibly TRBD1 or TRBD2 (6 bases each). CDR3 length equals 16 residues. Germline V gives CDR1 SGHRS, CDR2 YFSETQ. Trimming left V 0 bases short and J 7 bases short, with 17 bases between. This chain's CDR3 is CASSLAYGGARNIQYF. CDR3 DNA: TGCGCCAGCAGCTTGGCTTACGGGGGCGCGAGGAACATTCAGTACTTC.

The CDR3 is CATSSLNSYEQYF. In DNA form, the CDR3 reads TGTGCCACCAGCAGTTTGAACTCCTACGAGCAGTACTTC. The chain joins TRBV15 to TRBJ2-7; no definite D call. The CDR3 runs to 13 residues. V was clipped by 3 bases and J by 0 bases, with 6 bases between them. From germline, CDR1 is LNHNV and CDR2 YYDKDF (reference sequence).

The V call is TRBV3-1, the J call TRBJ2-1, with a tentative D call TRBD2 (6 bases). V was shortened by 0 bases and J by 2 bases, with 14 bases between the two germline ends. Germline CDR1 is LGHDT and CDR2 is YNNKEL (reference sequence). This CDR3 has 17 residues. This chain's CDR3 is CASSQEVTRGPYNEQFF. CDR3 DNA: TGTGCCAGCAGCCAAGAGGTGACTAGAGGACCCTACAATGAGCAGTTCTTC.

This rearrangement joins TRBV7-3 to TRBJ2-1; 11 bases map to TRBD2. This CDR3 is 17 amino acids long. Germline V CDR1 and CDR2: SGHTA, FQGTGA. The V segment lost 5 bases and the J segment 8 bases; nucleotides outside the gene matches: 14. CDR3 sequence: CASSPRALAGGLHEQFF. Written as DNA, the CDR3 is TGTGCCAGCAGCCCCAGGGCCTTAGCGGGAGGGTTGCATGAGCAGTTCTTC.

A few counts support this clonotype. The chain carries TRBV7-9 and TRBJ2-3, with D uncertain. This CDR3 comprises 12 residues. Germline CDR1 and CDR2: SEHNR and FQNEAQ (reference sequence). The germline V and J ends were trimmed by 5 bases and 5 bases, with 8 bases remaining between them. The CDR3 spells CASSAYRDTQYF. CDR3 coding DNA: TGTGCCAGCAGCGCCTACAGAGATACGCAGTATTTT.

This clonotype was seen a few times. J is TRBJ1-1 and V is TRBV24-1, with D possibly TRBD1 on 6 matching bases. Trimming stripped 4 bases from V and 11 bases from J, with 16 bases between. Germline V gives CDR1 KGHDR, CDR2 SFDVKD. The CDR3 has 13 amino acids. CDR3 residues: CATSEPTGFRAFF. In DNA, the CDR3 is TGTGCCACCAGTGAGCCTACAGGGTTTCGGGCTTTCTTT.

This clonotype was observed at least ten times. The chain uses TRBV7-6 and TRBJ2-1; perhaps TRBD1 as D (6 bases). The germline V gene has CDR1 SGHVS and CDR2 FNYEAQ. The CDR3 loop spans 15 amino acids. V dropped 1 base and J dropped 2 bases, with 9 bases sitting between them. CDR3 sequence (DNA): TGTGCCAGCAGCTTAGGGACAGCCGCCTACAATGAGCAGTTCTTC. The encoded protein is CASSLGTAAYNEQFF.

This clonotype has just a few counts. The chain uses TRBV11-2 and TRBJ1-1; 7 bases match TRBD1. The ends lost 4 bases at V and 4 bases at J; junction bases unmatched: 6. Germline V gene data show CDR1 as SGHAT and CDR2 as FQNNGV. The CDR3 is 14 residues long. The CDR3 DNA reads TGTGCCAGCAGCTGGCACAGGGGAACCACTGAAGCTTTCTTT. Translating gives CASSWHRGTTEAFF.

This chain uses TRBV7-6 with TRBJ2-3; TRBD1 or TRBD2 may be the D gene (7 bases each). Germline CDR1 is SGHVS and CDR2 is FNYEAQ. The CDR3 runs 14 residues. Deletions cut 5 bases from V and 6 bases from J, with 15 bases between. CDR3 sequence: CASSVFQGGDTQYF. The CDR3 DNA is TGTGCCAGCAGCGTCTTTCAGGGGGGGGATACGCAGTATTTT.

V is TRBV5-4 and J is TRBJ2-1; tentatively, D is TRBD1 (6 bases). Germline CDR1 and CDR2: SGHNT and YYREEE (reference sequence). The germline V and J ends were trimmed by 6 bases and 10 bases, with 20 bases remaining between them. The CDR3 totals 14 residues. The CDR3 DNA is TGTGCCAGCACCGCCCCTGACAGGACGAGGGAGCAGTTCTTC. The encoded protein is CASTAPDRTREQFF.

This clonotype was counted only a few times. The genes are TRBV24-1 and TRBJ2-1; no definite D call. The CDR3 is made up of 15 amino acids. The ends were cut back, 1 base at V and 6 bases at J, with 12 bases in the middle. CDR1 is KGHDR and CDR2 is SFDVKD in the germline V gene. CDR3 coding DNA: TGTGCCACCAGTGATTTCAAGGGAATGGGCAATGAGCAGTTCTTC. Translation gives CATSDFKGMGNEQFF.

The rearrangement uses TRBV5-1 and TRBJ1-1; D ambiguous. The CDR3 spans 14 residues. Trimming left V 0 bases short and J 3 bases short, with 9 bases between. The V gene's germline CDR1 is SGHRS and CDR2 YFSETQ. This chain's CDR3 is CASSLEVWDTEAFF. In DNA form, the CDR3 reads TGCGCCAGCAGCTTGGAGGTGTGGGACACTGAAGCTTTCTTT.

This rearrangement joins TRBV29-1 to TRBJ2-1; perhaps TRBD2 as D (5 bases). Germline CDR1 and CDR2: SQVTM and ANQGSEA. The CDR3 runs to 13 residues. V shed 3 bases and J shed 1 base, with 7 bases lying between them. The CDR3 DNA is TGCAGCGTTGAGAGGGATTCCTACAATGAGCAGTTCTTC. Translating it yields CSVERDSYNEQFF.

Ten or more counts support this clonotype. The V gene is TRBV5-5, the J gene TRBJ2-1, with D possibly called TRBD1 or TRBD2 (5 bases each). The length of the CDR3 is 15 residues. In germline, CDR1 is SGHKS, CDR2 YYEKEE (reference sequence). V lost 1 base and J 5 bases, leaving 13 bases between the germline ends. The CDR3 DNA reads TGTGCCAGCAGCTTGTTGTCCGGGGCTAACAATGAGCAGTTCTTC. Translating gives CASSLLSGANNEQFF.

The chain couples TRBV20-1 to TRBJ1-2; 11 bases agree with TRBD1. Germline V gene sequence: CDR1 DFQATT, CDR2 SNEGSKA (reference sequence). Trimming took 5 bases from V and 7 from J; bases not matched to a gene: 12. The CDR3 runs to 15 residues. The CDR3 DNA follows: TGCAGTGCTCCCGGACAGGGGGCCGCGATTGGTGGCTACACCTTC. Protein sequence: CSAPGQGAAIGGYTF.

The chain has TRBV29-1 and TRBJ2-7, with D tentatively TRBD1 (5 bases). This CDR3 contains 15 residues. CDR1 and CDR2 (germline): SQVTM, ANQGSEA. V dropped 1 base and J dropped 2 bases, with 15 bases sitting between them. The CDR3 loop reads CSVEVGHPTPYEQYF. The CDR3 DNA is TGCAGCGTTGAAGTCGGACATCCAACCCCCTACGAGCAGTACTTC.

V gene TRBV2 combines with J gene TRBJ1-1; D is unclear. Trimming pared 5 bases from V and 6 bases from J, leaving 16 bases between. Germline CDR1 SNHLY, CDR2 FYNNEI. The CDR3 loop spans 14 amino acids. For the CDR3, the DNA is TGTGCCAGCAGTCCATTCAAAGGGAGGGCTGAAGCTTTCTTT. Encoded protein: CASSPFKGRAEAFF.

The chain employs TRBV6-1 and TRBJ1-5, with D unresolved. The CDR3 is 15 amino acids. Trimming removed 7 bases at V and 4 bases at J, with 17 bases between. Germline V gene sequence: CDR1 MNHNS, CDR2 SASEGT. The CDR3 nucleotides are TGTGCCAGCACCAGGACCGTAGCCGCAAATCAGCCCCAGCATTTT. Amino acid sequence: CASTRTVAANQPQHF.

This chain joins TRBV7-2 and TRBJ1-2; 7 bases agree with TRBD1. V dropped 5 bases and J dropped 4; count of bases not matched to a gene: 13. The CDR3 is 16 residues long. Looked up from germline, CDR1 is SGHTA and CDR2 is FQGNSA. The CDR3 sequence is CASSKSGTEIIYGYTF. Here the CDR3 DNA reads TGTGCCAGCAGCAAATCCGGGACAGAGATAATCTATGGCTACACCTTC.

This clonotype was counted between two and nine times. The chain carries TRBV12-3 or TRBV12-4 and TRBJ2-3; TRBD2 is a possible D gene (5 bases). The V and J ends lost 6 bases and 0 bases respectively, with 13 bases between them. The CDR3 loop spans 15 amino acids. The chain's CDR3 is CASSEGDSSTDTQYF. CDR3 in DNA: TGTGCCAGCAGCGAGGGAGACTCTAGCACAGATACGCAGTATTTT.

The genes are TRBV25-1 and TRBJ2-2; D not resolved. V was shortened by 4 bases and J by 4 bases, with 13 bases between the two germline ends. This CDR3 is built from 15 residues. CDR1 and CDR2 (germline): MGHDK, SYGVNS. CDR3 sequence reads: CASSVSGVSTGELFF. CDR3 in DNA: TGTGCCAGCAGTGTTTCTGGGGTTAGCACCGGGGAGCTGTTTTTT.

The rearrangement joins TRBV5-1 to TRBJ2-5; 9 bases align to TRBD2. After removal of 3 bases from V and 1 base from J, the junction contained 4 bases not matched to a gene. The length of the CDR3 is 15 residues. The V gene's germline CDR1 is SGHRS and CDR2 YFSETQ. For the CDR3, the DNA is TGCGCCAGCAGCTCGGCGGGGGGGCCCCAAGAGACCCAGTACTTC. Protein: CASSSAGGPQETQYF.

This rearrangement joins TRBV6-6 to TRBJ1-2; TRBD1 aligns across 7 bases. V dropped 4 bases and J dropped 7; count of bases not matched to a gene: 6. Germline lookup yields CDR1 MNHNY and CDR2 SVGAGI (reference sequence). The CDR3 contains 13 residues. Here the CDR3 reads CASSSLQGSGYTF. The CDR3 coding sequence is TGTGCCAGCAGTTCACTACAGGGGTCTGGCTACACCTTC.

J is TRBJ2-7 and V is TRBV5-1; TRBD2 might be the D (6 bases). This CDR3 spans 14 amino acids. Germline-derived CDR1 and CDR2 are SGHRS and YFSETQ. Between the trimmed V and J ends, which lost 4 bases and 5 bases, there was a span of 16 bases. The DNA for the CDR3 is TGCGCCAGCAGCGTCGTGGCTAGCGTCGACGAGCAGTACTTC. Amino acids: CASSVVASVDEQYF.

The chain links TRBV11-2 to TRBJ2-1; perhaps TRBD2 as D (5 bases). CDR3 length equals 13 residues. Between the trimmed V and J ends, which lost 5 bases and 6 bases, there was a span of 11 bases. Germline values: CDR1 SGHAT, CDR2 FQNNGV. The CDR3 sequence: CASSRDGTNEQFF. CDR3 sequence (DNA): TGTGCCAGCAGCCGGGATGGAACCAATGAGCAGTTCTTC.

V usage is TRBV19 and J usage is TRBJ2-5; tentatively, D is TRBD1 (6 bases). The CDR3 is made up of 15 amino acids. Germline CDR1 LNHDA, CDR2 SQIVND (reference sequence). V was trimmed by 5 bases and J by 5 bases, leaving 18 bases between them. CDR3 coding DNA: TGTGCCAGTAGTCCCCGGACAGTCGGTCGGGAGACCCAGTACTTC. It yields the protein CASSPRTVGRETQYF. Complete variable domain (other parts from reference TRBV19 and TRBJ2-5): DGGITQSPKYLFRKEGQNVTLSCEQNLNHDAMYWYRQDPGQGLRLIYYSQIVNDFQKGDIAEGYSVSREKKESFPLTVTSAQKNPTAFYLCASSPRTVGRETQYFGPGTRLLVL.

The V and J genes are TRBV2 and TRBJ1-5, with D perhaps matching TRBD1 (6 bases). Trimming stripped 8 bases from V and 0 bases from J, with 14 bases between. The CDR3 is made up of 15 amino acids. Germline lookup yields CDR1 SNHLY and CDR2 FYNNEI. The CDR3 here is CASRGGPNSNQPQHF. As DNA, the CDR3 is TGTGCCAGCCGCGGGGGGCCCAATAGCAATCAGCCCCAGCATTTT.